Listed here are 17 T cell receptor beta chains from one sample, sequenced in a study of graft-versus-host responses after intestinal transplantation. The data were produced by immunoSEQ multiplex PCR, yet TCRdb's version contains in-frame clones alone and is incomplete. The sample lists about 6,800 clones, 20% to 30% occurring once. Sequencing used alloreactive CD4+ T cells from a mixed lymphocyte reaction culture, obtained before intestinal transplant. Subset indicated: CFSE-low proliferating T cells sorted from roughly 6-day pre-transplant mixed lymphocyte reaction (GvH or HvG direction). The source is a human patient who received an intestinal transplant.

This clone was detected a few times. The rearrangement joins TRBV28 to TRBJ1-1, with 7 bases identical to TRBD1. The junction had 0 bases not matched to a gene; V was cut back by 3 bases and J by 5 bases. Germline CDR1 MDHEN, CDR2 SYDVKM. The CDR3 contains 12 residues. DNA of the CDR3: TGTGCCAGCAGTTTGGACAGGACTGAAGCTTTCTTT. It specifies CASSLDRTEAFF.

This clone rates as medium-sized. This chain connects TRBV12-5 to TRBJ2-3; TRBD1 aligns across 8 bases. Per the germline V gene, CDR1 is LGHNT and CDR2 is FRNRAP. The CDR3 extends over 15 amino acids. The V and J ends lost 3 bases and 4 bases, in that order; junction bases with no gene match: 6. CDR3 in amino acids: CASGFGQGAADTQYF. CDR3 DNA: TGTGCTAGTGGTTTTGGACAGGGAGCTGCAGATACGCAGTATTTT.

This chain connects TRBV7-8 to TRBJ1-6; the D gene is possibly TRBD1 (5 bases). The CDR3 covers 15 residues. V lost 0 bases to trimming and J lost 7 bases, with 10 bases between them. The germline V gene encodes CDR1 SGHVS and CDR2 FQNEAQ. This CDR3 reads CASSLARDRNSPLHF. The CDR3 region has the DNA TGTGCCAGCAGCTTAGCCAGGGATCGGAATTCACCCCTCCACTTT.

This clone showed up just a few times. A much larger clone lies one base from this, so it may be a read error. This chain uses TRBV4-1 with TRBJ2-1; TRBD2 matches 9 bases. Germline V gives CDR1 MGHRA, CDR2 YSYEKL. This CDR3 region has 18 residues. Trimming removed 0 bases from V and 6 bases from J; junction bases left unmatched: 12. This chain's CDR3 is CASSQDPSGDLWGNEQFF. The CDR3 region has the DNA TGCGCCAGCAGCCAAGACCCTAGCGGGGATCTCTGGGGCAATGAGCAGTTCTTC.

This chain uses TRBV7-8 with TRBJ2-3; 8 bases are a match to TRBD2. The CDR3 extends over 14 amino acids. Germline CDR1 is SGHVS and CDR2 is FQNEAQ. With V trimmed by 5 bases and J by 6 bases, 7 bases remained unmatched. CDR3 in amino acids: CASSLHGRGDTQYF. The CDR3 nucleotides are TGTGCCAGCAGCCTCCACGGGAGGGGTGATACGCAGTATTTT. Using reference TRBV7-8 and TRBJ2-3 for the parts outside the CDR3, the full variable domain is GAGVSQSPRYKVAKRGQDVALRCDPISGHVSLFWYQQALGQGPEFLTYFQNEAQLDKSGLPSDRFFAERPEGSVSTLKIQRTQQEDSAVYLCASSLHGRGDTQYFGPGTRLTVL.

This chain joins TRBV5-1 and TRBJ1-1, with a weak D call TRBD1 (5 bases). Germline V CDR1 and CDR2: SGHRS, YFSETQ. V was cut by 5 bases and J by 5 bases, with 16 bases left in between. CDR3 length: 14 amino acids. The CDR3 nucleotides are TGCGCCAGCAGAACACGGGGGAGGAAAACTGAAGCTTTCTTT. Encoded protein: CASRTRGRKTEAFF.

This clone showed up just a few times. V usage is TRBV7-4 and J usage is TRBJ2-7; 8 nucleotides align to TRBD2. Germline values: CDR1 SGHVT, CDR2 SQSDAQ. The CDR3 length is 15 residues. J gave up 2 bases and V 7 bases, and 10 bases lay outside the gene matches. CDR3 in amino acids: CASTLIAGGPYEQYF. CDR3 DNA sequence: TGTGCCAGCACCCTCATCGCGGGAGGCCCCTACGAGCAGTACTTC.

The gene calls are TRBV28 and TRBJ1-2; possible D gene TRBD1, 5 bases. CDR1 is MDHEN, CDR2 SYDVKM, per germline. Trimming left V 4 bases short and J 8 bases short, with 11 bases between. The CDR3 is 12 amino acids. As DNA, the CDR3 is TGTGCCAGCAGTTGGGGCGGAGGGGGCTACACCTTC. It is translated as CASSWGGGGYTF.

The V call is TRBV6-6, the J call TRBJ2-7; tentatively, D is TRBD2 (5 bases). Trimming stripped 8 bases from V and 0 bases from J, with 17 bases between. The germline V gene has CDR1 MNHNY and CDR2 SVGAGI (reference sequence). The CDR3 covers 15 residues. The CDR3 DNA reads TGTGCCAGCCAAACTGCCCCCGGGATCTCCTACGAGCAGTACTTC. Translated, it gives CASQTAPGISYEQYF.

This clone was observed a single time. This rearrangement joins TRBV11-3 to TRBJ2-1; the D is unclear. The CDR3 has 13 amino acids. Per germline, CDR1 SGHNT and CDR2 YENEEA. The V end was cut by 3 bases, the J end by 10 bases, with 13 bases between. CDR3 residues: CASSLRGVNEQFF. As DNA, the CDR3 is TGTGCCAGCAGCTTGCGTGGAGTAAACGAGCAGTTCTTC.

Only a few counts were recorded for this clone. The rearrangement links TRBV18 to TRBJ2-5; 7 positions agree with TRBD1. Germline-derived CDR1 and CDR2 are KGHSH and LQKENI. The CDR3 covers 15 residues. V trimming: 2 bases; J trimming: 6 bases; junction bases outside the gene matches: 9. CDR3 region: CASSPTPDREQTQYF. The CDR3 DNA follows: TGTGCCAGCTCACCAACTCCCGACAGGGAGCAGACCCAGTACTTC.

In the case of this clone: A read error is possible here, since a much larger clone lies one base away. The chain uses TRBV29-1 and TRBJ1-5, with TRBD1 as a possible D gene (6 bases). This CDR3 has 13 amino acids. Germline loops: CDR1 SQVTM, CDR2 ANQGSEA. The CDR3 DNA reads TGCCGCGTTGAGGGGGGGGCGGGTCAGCCCCAGCATTTT. Residues: CRVEGGAGQPQHF.

The CDR3 DNA sequence: TGTGCCAGCAGTTCCGTCCCCGGGACTAAAAAAGTATACGAGCAGTACTTC. Its protein product is CASSSVPGTKKVYEQYF. The rearrangement joins TRBV6-4 to TRBJ2-7, with 7 bases fitting TRBD2. Losses at the gene ends were 5 bases for V and 4 bases for J; bases not matched to a gene: 17. Germline V gene data show CDR1 as MRHNA and CDR2 as SNTAGT. The CDR3 is 17 residues long.

The rearrangement links TRBV2 to TRBJ1-1; D is unresolved. CDR3 size: 14 residues. The germline V and J ends were trimmed by 9 bases and 1 base, with 15 bases remaining between them. Germline CDR1 SNHLY, CDR2 FYNNEI. The CDR3 coding sequence is TGTGCCAGGGCGAGTGTGGGCGCGAACACTGAAGCTTTCTTT. Translation gives CARASVGANTEAFF.

This clone was observed a handful of times. The chain uses TRBV30 and TRBJ2-7; the D gene is possibly TRBD2 (6 bases). Germline V gene lookup returns CDR1 GTSNPN and CDR2 SVGIG (reference sequence). Trimming removed 4 bases from V and 0 bases from J, with 16 bases in between. The CDR3 is 15 residues long. CDR3: CAWTPLRESSYEQYF. The CDR3 region has the DNA TGTGCCTGGACCCCCTTGCGGGAAAGCTCCTACGAGCAGTACTTC.

The V and J genes are TRBV7-8 and TRBJ2-7, with 9 bases lining up with TRBD2. The V segment lost 1 base and the J segment 3 bases; nucleotides outside the gene matches: 10. Germline values: CDR1 SGHVS, CDR2 FQNEAQ. This CDR3 has 17 amino acids. The CDR3 loop is CASSLVGGGLAVYEQYF. The CDR3 DNA reads TGTGCCAGCAGCTTAGTAGGGGGGGGACTAGCAGTCTACGAGCAGTACTTC.

The table lists this clone with a few counts. The V and J genes are TRBV29-1 and TRBJ1-1; D is possibly TRBD1 (6 bases). Trimming took 5 bases from V and 1 from J, leaving 14 bases between them. The germline CDR1 and CDR2 sequences are SQVTM and ANQGSEA. The CDR3 runs 14 residues. CDR3 in DNA: TGCAGCGTTCTGAACAGGGCCCCGAACACTGAAGCTTTCTTT. Translated: CSVLNRAPNTEAFF.